Listed below are T cell receptor beta chains from one sample, sequenced in a study of cytomegalovirus exposure and HLA in healthy donors. Sequencing was performed with immunoSEQ multiplex PCR; in TCRdb, only in-frame clones are kept and a portion is missing. The sample shows approximately 140,000 clones, roughly 83% of them seen only once. Sample: PBMCs. Receptor source: a middle-aged man in good health and CMV-seropositive. CDR3s include the opening cysteine and the closing phenylalanine or tryptophan. Fields, in order: D gene, J gene, V gene, clone size, CDR3 protein, CDR3 DNA. The D gene is left open where the match is weak. Size is stated for part of the rows, as once, few or many counts, or as a class when the clone is expanded.

.	TRBJ2-7	TRBV7-9	many	CASSLYPGAYEQYF	TGTGCCAGCAGCTTATATCCGGGGGCCTACGAGCAGTACTTC
.	TRBJ1-2	TRBV5-6	.	CASSLGQGSYLISGGYTF	TGTGCCAGCAGCCTGGGTCAGGGTTCATATCTAATATCGGGCGGCTACACCTTC
.	TRBJ1-5	TRBV12-5	.	CASGLVTGGVGQPQHF	TGTGCTAGTGGTTTGGTAACCGGGGGTGTAGGGCAGCCCCAGCATTTT
.	TRBJ1-2	TRBV2	.	CASRVSGYGYTF	TGTGCCAGCAGGGTATCAGGTTATGGCTACACCTTC
.	TRBJ1-6	TRBV18	.	CASSPDLGNSPLHF	TGTGCCAGCTCACCGGACTTGGGGAATTCACCCCTCCACTTT
TRBD1	TRBJ2-5	TRBV23-1	.	CASSQAKRTGLQETQYF	TGCGCCAGCAGTCAAGCTAAACGGACAGGGCTACAAGAGACCCAGTACTTC
.	TRBJ2-5	TRBV9	.	CASSLRLGKTQYF	TGTGCCAGCAGCTTACGACTAGGGAAGACCCAGTACTTC
TRBD1	TRBJ1-3	TRBV6-5	.	CASAQGAVGNTIYF	TGTGCCAGCGCCCAGGGGGCCGTTGGAAACACCATATATTTT
TRBD2	TRBJ2-3	TRBV7-8	once	CASSWGLADTDTQYF	TGTGCCAGCAGCTGGGGACTAGCGGACACAGATACGCAGTATTTT
.	TRBJ2-1	TRBV25-1	once	CASSDPGEQFF	TGTGCCAGCAGTGATCCGGGTGAGCAGTTCTTC
TRBD1	TRBJ2-7	TRBV2	.	CASSDVRTGGYEQYF	TGTGCCAGCAGTGATGTCCGGACAGGGGGCTACGAGCAGTACTTC
TRBD2	TRBJ2-7	TRBV6-5	.	CASSNSGGATYEQYF	TGTGCCAGCAGCAACTCGGGGGGGGCCACCTACGAGCAGTACTTC
.	TRBJ2-7	TRBV2	.	CASSDGASAYEQYF	TGTGCCAGCAGTGATGGCGCTAGCGCCTACGAGCAGTACTTC
.	TRBJ2-4	TRBV4-3	.	CASSRERGAKNIQYF	TGCGCCAGCAGCCGCGAAAGAGGAGCCAAAAACATTCAGTACTTC
.	TRBJ2-1	TRBV6-6	.	CASTGASINEQFF	TGTGCCAGCACTGGGGCTAGTATCAATGAGCAGTTCTTC
TRBD1	TRBJ1-2	TRBV7-9	.	CASSLTGGAFGYTF	TGTGCCAGCAGCCTCACAGGGGGGGCCTTCGGCTACACCTTC
.	TRBJ1-5	TRBV10-3	.	CAITSAEGQPQHF	TGTGCCATCACCTCGGCGGAAGGTCAGCCCCAGCATTTT
TRBD2	TRBJ2-1	TRBV5-1	.	CASSPGLAGRRGDEQFF	TGCGCCAGCAGCCCCGGACTAGCGGGGAGAAGGGGCGATGAGCAGTTCTTC
.	TRBJ2-7	TRBV27	.	CASSFSRAYEQYF	TGTGCCAGCAGTTTTAGCAGGGCCTACGAGCAGTACTTC
.	TRBJ1-1	TRBV7-2	few	CASSLWAQRNTEAFF	TGTGCCAGCAGCCTCTGGGCCCAAAGGAACACTGAAGCTTTCTTT
TRBD1	TRBJ2-2	TRBV27	.	CASRPTGGNTGELFF	TGTGCCAGCAGGCCTACAGGGGGGAACACCGGGGAGCTGTTTTTT
.	TRBJ1-2	TRBV7-9	.	CASSLSATTYGYTF	TGTGCCAGCAGCTTATCGGCGACAACTTATGGCTACACCTTC
.	TRBJ1-3	TRBV5-1	.	CASSLEAGGDTIYF	TGCGCCAGCAGCTTGGAGGCCGGCGGGGACACCATATATTTT
TRBD2	TRBJ2-7	TRBV5-1	.	CASSLFSGSYEQYF	TGCGCCAGCAGCTTGTTTAGCGGGAGTTACGAGCAGTACTTC
.	TRBJ2-5	TRBV7-9	.	CASSSPGPGTQYF	TGTGCCAGCAGCTCTCCAGGGCCGGGGACCCAGTACTTC
.	TRBJ2-7	TRBV19	.	CASSRSLLYEQYF	TGTGCCAGTAGTCGGTCTCTACTATACGAGCAGTACTTC
.	TRBJ1-4	TRBV25-1	few	CASSEFVGAGEKLFF	TGTGCCAGCAGTGAATTTGTGGGGGCGGGTGAAAAACTGTTTTTT
TRBD2	TRBJ2-2	TRBV5-1	.	CASSYGTSITGELFF	TGCGCCAGCAGCTACGGGACTAGCATCACCGGGGAGCTGTTTTTT
.	TRBJ1-1	TRBV9	few	CASSVGGDTEAFF	TGTGCCAGCAGCGTCGGGGGGGACACTGAAGCTTTCTTT
.	TRBJ1-3	TRBV12-5	once	CASGLSSSGNTIYF	TGTGCTAGTGGACTGTCGAGCTCTGGAAACACCATATATTTT
.	TRBJ2-6	TRBV10-3	.	CAISESDNGNVLTF	TGTGCCATCAGTGAAAGTGACAATGGCAACGTCCTGACTTTC
TRBD1	TRBJ2-3	TRBV11-2	.	CASSRSGQGPDTQYF	TGTGCCAGCAGCCGCTCGGGACAGGGGCCAGATACGCAGTATTTT
TRBD2	TRBJ2-1	TRBV12-5	.	CASGLVSSGGGEQFF	TGTGCTAGTGGTTTGGTATCTAGCGGGGGGGGTGAGCAGTTCTTC
TRBD1	TRBJ2-7	TRBV7-2	once	CASSLDRDRRSEQYF	TGTGCCAGCAGCTTAGATCGGGACAGGCGATCCGAGCAGTACTTC
.	TRBJ1-2	TRBV4-3	.	CASSQDGETPIYGYTF	TGCGCCAGCAGCCAAGACGGGGAAACCCCAATCTATGGCTACACCTTC
.	TRBJ1-1	TRBV4-1	few	CASSPRTLIGTEAFF	TGCGCCAGCAGCCCTCGGACTCTAATCGGCACTGAAGCTTTCTTT
TRBD2	TRBJ2-1	TRBV7-7	.	CASSLGTRGGYNEQFF	TGTGCCAGCAGTCTTGGAACGCGGGGGGGCTACAATGAGCAGTTCTTC
.	TRBJ2-1	TRBV7-8	once	CASSSFGGHNEQFF	TGTGCCAGCAGCTCCTTCGGCGGTCACAATGAGCAGTTCTTC
.	TRBJ2-3	TRBV4-3	.	CASSSTRPDTQYF	TGCGCCAGCAGCTCCACTAGACCAGATACGCAGTATTTT
.	TRBJ1-2	TRBV11-2	.	CASRRQVVNGYTF	TGTGCCAGCCGAAGACAGGTAGTCAATGGCTACACCTTC
TRBD1	TRBJ2-5	TRBV11-2	.	CASNHYRGDLRETQYF	TGTGCCAGCAACCATTACAGGGGGGACCTTAGAGAGACCCAGTACTTC